This TCR beta chain is from a study of T-cell reconstitution after alpha-beta-depleted transplantation in children (dated by TCRdb to 2016 to 2017). The study in broad terms: Using TCR repertoire profiling, the study quantitatively followed how T-cell immune reconstitution unfolded in children after TCRalphabeta/CD19-depleted allogeneic hematopoietic cell transplantation.

With regard to this clonotype: The antigen it recognizes is unknown. Within one base of it there is no much larger clone, and no base qualities were kept.

Reading the germline V gene gives CDR1 LGHNA and CDR2 YNFKEQ. Clipping removes 4 bases from V and 1 base from J, with 8 as the unmatched junction base count. Reading from cysteine to phenylalanine, the CDR3 counts 16 amino acids. Only the CDR3 part of the read is kept: 48 bases, read in frame from the first base. Libraries were made using PCR. Sequencer: Illumina HiSeq 2500. TCR libraries were prepared with molecular barcoding, using unique molecular identifiers to normalize TCRbeta repertoire quantification. Through fastp at Q25 and MiXCR, TCRdb rebuilt clones from the public reads, retaining in-frame beta chains. Each entry merges the rows of one CDR3 protein and shows their most common DNA and genes. The sample has approximately 510,000 distinct CDR3 sequences on record, around 16% of them singletons. Over 3% of the sample rests with the top ten.

This TCR came from a human donor who donated a stem cell graft to a child with acute lymphoblastic leukemia. The sequence links TRBV4-2 to TRBJ2-5, and 8 junctional nucleotides match TRBD1. Specimen: PBMCs from the stem cell graft donor, collected from the stem cell graft. The CDR3 region: CASSLQDRDLQETQYF. The base sequence is TGTGCCAGCAGCCTACAGGACAGGGACCTCCAAGAGACCCAGTACTTC.